Below are 11 T cell receptor beta chains sequenced from a single sample in a study of CD8 T cells in ankylosing spondylitis. In TCRdb, the 5' RACE reads were re-called with MiXCR into one record per CDR3 protein. The sample lists some 220,000 distinct CDR3 sequences; about 11% were seen once. Sequenced input: blood, either unsorted or a sorted T cell fraction (not recorded which). The receptor set was obtained from a male donor with ankylosing spondylitis or in good health (not recorded which).

In this sample, this clonotype turned up once. Being one base from a much bigger clone, this may be a read error. The chain's CDR3 is CANSSRTEQETQYF. The CDR3 nucleotides are TGTGCCAACAGTTCACGGACAGAACAAGAGACCCAGTACTTC. The J gene is TRBJ2-5, the V gene TRBV27; perhaps TRBD1 as D (6 bases). This CDR3 has 14 amino acids. Germline V gene lookup returns CDR1 MNHEY and CDR2 SMNVEV (reference sequence).

This clonotype has ten or more counts. This rearrangement joins TRBV2 to TRBJ2-7; the D gene is possibly TRBD1 (5 bases). The CDR3 is 14 residues long. CDR1 and CDR2 from the germline V gene are SNHLY and FYNNEI. V lost 6 bases and J 2 bases, leaving 14 bases between the germline ends. CDR3 bases: TGTGCCAGCAGGGTGGGGCCCTACCCCTACGAGCAGTACTTC. As protein: CASRVGPYPYEQYF.

This clonotype was counted many times. The chain uses TRBV25-1 and TRBJ1-2; D gene unclear. The CDR3 runs to 13 residues. The germline CDR1 and CDR2 sequences are MGHDK and SYGVNS. Trimming cost V 1 base and J 6 bases, with 9 bases left between them. The CDR3 nucleotides are TGTGCCAGCAGTGAATCCGAATGGAATGGCTACACCTTC. Amino acids: CASSESEWNGYTF.

This clonotype showed up many times. The chain employs TRBV30 and TRBJ2-7; D is undetermined. Trimming shortened V by 7 bases and J by 0 bases, and 10 bases separated the two germline ends. Per germline, CDR1 GTSNPN and CDR2 SVGIG (reference sequence). This CDR3 is built from 12 residues. CDR3 protein: CAFQGISYEQYF. Written as DNA, the CDR3 is TGTGCCTTCCAAGGAATCTCCTACGAGCAGTACTTC.

The genes are TRBV30 and TRBJ2-4; 9 bases are a match to TRBD2. The CDR3 spans 14 residues. CDR1 and CDR2 from the germline V gene are GTSNPN and SVGIG (reference sequence). With 0 bases clipped from V and 8 bases from J, the junction kept 5 bases outside the gene matches. This CDR3 reads CAWSVPGTSYIQYF. As DNA, the CDR3 is TGTGCCTGGAGTGTACCAGGGACTAGCTACATTCAGTACTTC.

This clonotype appeared many times. The chain couples TRBV4-1 to TRBJ2-1, with 11 bases that match TRBD2. CDR3 size: 15 residues. Germline V lookup: CDR1 MGHRA, CDR2 YSYEKL. V was pared by 4 bases and J by 8 bases, with 7 bases of the junction left unmatched. CDR3 region: CASSLAGGRSHEQFF. In DNA form, the CDR3 reads TGCGCCAGCAGCCTAGCGGGGGGGCGTAGCCATGAGCAGTTCTTC.

In this sample, this clonotype turned up many times. This chain links TRBV4-1 with TRBJ2-7; D not resolved. Per germline, CDR1 MGHRA and CDR2 YSYEKL. The CDR3 extends over 15 amino acids. The germline V and J ends were trimmed by 2 bases and 1 base, with 12 bases remaining between them. This chain's CDR3 is CASSQLTGRSYEQYF. As DNA, the CDR3 is TGCGCCAGCAGCCAACTGACGGGCAGGTCCTACGAGCAGTACTTC.

This clonotype occurred many times. The rearrangement links TRBV5-1 to TRBJ1-1, with D maybe TRBD1 (6 bases). Germline V gives CDR1 SGHRS, CDR2 YFSETQ. V was cut by 0 bases and J by 3 bases, with 15 bases left in between. This CDR3 is 16 amino acids long. In nucleotides, the CDR3 is TGCGCCAGCAGCTTGGAGCCCACGGCAGGGGACACTGAAGCTTTCTTT. This encodes CASSLEPTAGDTEAFF.

There are a few counts of this clonotype. The V call is TRBV27, the J call TRBJ2-1, with 8 bases fitting TRBD2. V lost 6 bases and J lost 2; bases outside the gene matches: 3. The CDR3 is made up of 14 amino acids. CDR1 is MNHEY and CDR2 is SMNVEV in the germline V gene (reference sequence). DNA of the CDR3: TGTGCCAGCAGGAGTAGCGGGACCTACAATGAGCAGTTCTTC. Its protein is CASRSSGTYNEQFF.

This clonotype was counted only a few times. The V and J genes are TRBV7-9 and TRBJ1-1; D may be TRBD1 (5 bases). Between the trimmed V and J ends, which lost 6 bases and 1 base, there was a span of 18 bases. CDR1 and CDR2 (germline): SEHNR, FQNEAQ (reference sequence). This CDR3 region has 16 residues. DNA for the CDR3: TGTGCCAGCAGTGCCCCGGGGGGGAGAGGGAACACTGAAGCTTTCTTT. Its protein is CASSAPGGRGNTEAFF.

The chain has TRBV20-1 and TRBJ2-7; D may be TRBD2 (7 bases). The CDR3 consists of 13 residues. Germline-derived CDR1 and CDR2 are DFQATT and SNEGSKA (reference sequence). V was trimmed by 8 bases and J by 3 bases, leaving 17 bases between them. CDR3 DNA: TGCAGTTTCCGGCGGGGGCGGGACTACGAGCAGTACTTC. It translates to CSFRRGRDYEQYF.